Below, 23 T cell receptor beta chains from the same sample are listed, as sequenced in a study of quantifying T cell responses using KT2 cells. In the study overall: TCR alpha and beta constant-region primers primed reverse transcription of RNA.

A single-stranded UMI oligo with SP2 sequence was ligated to cDNA 3' ends. First-round PCR used 4 to 5 cycles and beta primers RC1.1 and RC1.2 covering TRBC1 and TRBC2. TCRdb ran MiXCR on the UMI-ligation and nested PCR reads and lists one entry per CDR3 protein. The repertoire holds approximately 57,000 distinct CDR3 sequences, with roughly an eighth as singletons. Sequenced input: PBMCs spiked with cells of the T cell clone KT2. The source is a human donor.

The V gene is TRBV18, the J gene TRBJ1-5; 7 nucleotides agree with TRBD1. CDR1 is KGHSH and CDR2 is LQKENI in the germline V gene. The CDR3 runs 13 residues. Trimming cost V 5 bases and J 6 bases; bases outside gene matches: 4. The CDR3: CASSSTGVQPQHF. The CDR3 DNA reads as TGTGCCAGCTCATCTACAGGGGTTCAGCCCCAGCATTTT.

The CDR3 region is CASNPDSSPVEQYF. The DNA for the CDR3 is TGTGCCAGTAACCCGGACAGTTCTCCTGTCGAGCAGTACTTC. The V and J genes are TRBV19 and TRBJ2-7; possibly TRBD1 for D (6 bases). Deletions cut 7 bases from V and 6 bases from J, with 19 bases between. Germline V gene sequence: CDR1 LNHDA, CDR2 SQIVND (reference sequence). The CDR3 contains 14 residues.

A few counts support this clonotype. This rearrangement joins TRBV29-1 to TRBJ2-7; TRBD1 aligns across 8 bases. The length of the CDR3 is 14 residues. With 3 bases clipped from V and 3 bases from J, the junction kept 7 bases outside the gene matches. Germline V lookup: CDR1 SQVTM, CDR2 ANQGSEA. The CDR3 sequence is CSVEVGQGGYEQYF. CDR3 sequence (DNA): TGCAGCGTTGAGGTAGGACAGGGTGGCTACGAGCAGTACTTC.

The table lists this clonotype with a few counts. J is TRBJ1-2 and V is TRBV6-2 or TRBV6-3, with D possibly TRBD1 on 6 matching bases. Germline V gene sequence: CDR1 MNHEY, CDR2 SVGEGT. This CDR3 has 15 amino acids. V dropped 2 bases and J dropped 0 bases, with 10 bases sitting between them. In DNA, the CDR3 is TGTGCCAGCAGTTACCGGGACACAACTAACTATGGCTACACCTTC. Encoded protein: CASSYRDTTNYGYTF.

The chain carries TRBV5-1 and TRBJ1-4; no clear D gene. The CDR3 extends over 15 amino acids. CDR1 is SGHRS and CDR2 is YFSETQ in the germline V gene. The ends were cut back, 1 base at V and 1 base at J, with 8 bases in the middle. CDR3: CASSLHMETNEKLFF. The DNA of the CDR3 is TGCGCCAGCAGCTTGCATATGGAAACTAATGAAAAACTGTTTTTT.

This chain connects TRBV7-2 to TRBJ1-1; 10 bases map to TRBD1. V was pared by 3 bases and J by 4 bases, with 14 bases of the junction left unmatched. The CDR3 length is 18 residues. In germline, CDR1 is SGHTA, CDR2 FQGNSA. For the CDR3, the DNA is TGTGCCAGCAGCTTTCCCTACCGTGAGACAGGGGGCCGCACTGAAGCTTTCTTT. Residues: CASSFPYRETGGRTEAFF.

In its sample, this clonotype was seen once. The chain has TRBV11-3 and TRBJ2-1; D gene unclear. Per the germline V gene, CDR1 is SGHNT and CDR2 is YENEEA. This CDR3 spans 14 amino acids. The germline V and J ends were trimmed by 0 bases and 0 bases, with 3 bases remaining between them. The DNA for the CDR3 is TGTGCCAGCAGCTTAGAAAGCTCCTACAATGAGCAGTTCTTC. It yields the protein CASSLESSYNEQFF.

V and J are TRBV5-4 and TRBJ2-3; D remains ambiguous. The CDR3 is 15 amino acids. Per germline, CDR1 SGHNT and CDR2 YYREEE (reference sequence). V gave up 0 bases and J gave up 0 bases, with 8 bases separating them. CDR3 region: CASSLGQESTDTQYF. CDR3 DNA: TGTGCCAGCAGCTTGGGACAAGAAAGCACAGATACGCAGTATTTT.

Ten or more counts support this clonotype. At one end the junction does not follow the germline gene, possibly because of a read error. V is TRBV7-7 and J is TRBJ2-3; no clear D gene. CDR3 size: 13 residues. CDR1 and CDR2 from the germline V gene are SSHAT and FNYEAQ (reference sequence). CDR3 amino acids: CASSFSLTDTQYF. The CDR3 DNA reads TGTGCTAGCAGCTTTTCCCTCACAGATACGCAGTATTTT.

In its sample, this clonotype was seen once. The J gene is TRBJ2-1, the V gene TRBV6-2 or TRBV6-3; D possibly corresponds to TRBD1 (6 bases). The V gene's germline CDR1 is MNHEY and CDR2 SVGEGT. The CDR3 consists of 15 residues. Trimming took off 4 bases at V and 0 bases at J, with 10 bases between the two ends. This CDR3 is CASSWAGASYNEQFF. The CDR3 nucleotides read TGTGCCAGCAGTTGGGCAGGGGCCTCCTACAATGAGCAGTTCTTC.

A few counts support this clonotype. CDR3 nucleotides: TGTGCCAGCTCACAAGAAACCGGACTAGCGCACTACGAGCAGTACTTC. This codes for CASSQETGLAHYEQYF. The chain carries TRBV18 and TRBJ2-7; 9 nucleotides agree with TRBD2. Unmatched junction bases numbered 10, after V lost 4 bases and J lost 3 bases. This CDR3 is 16 amino acids long. In germline, CDR1 is KGHSH, CDR2 LQKENI.

By proportion, this clonotype is medium-sized. The rearrangement uses TRBV7-8 and TRBJ2-7; 7 nucleotides match TRBD1. CDR3 length equals 17 residues. V dropped 0 bases and J dropped 4; count of bases not matched to a gene: 12. Germline V CDR1 and CDR2: SGHVS, FQNEAQ. For the CDR3, the DNA is TGTGCCAGCAGCTTAGCCCTTTCCCGGGACAGAGTATACGAGCAGTACTTC. Its translation is CASSLALSRDRVYEQYF.

By its share, this clonotype is medium-sized. The chain combines TRBV6-2 or TRBV6-3 with TRBJ2-6; D remains ambiguous. The V gene lost 2 bases and the J gene lost 0 bases, with 2 bases spanning the gap. This CDR3 is built from 14 residues. Germline V gene sequence: CDR1 MNHEY, CDR2 SVGEGT. CDR3 nucleotide sequence: TGTGCCAGCAGTTACAGCTCTGGGGCCAACGTCCTGACTTTC. This gives the protein CASSYSSGANVLTF.

The chain joins TRBV7-3 to TRBJ2-5; 8 bases are a match to TRBD1. J was trimmed by 5 bases and V by 2 bases; bases with no gene match: 10. The CDR3 covers 16 residues. Germline V gene lookup returns CDR1 SGHTA and CDR2 FQGTGA. The CDR3 DNA follows: TGTGCCAGCAGCTTATCCCGTGGACAGGGACAGGAGACCCAGTACTTC. It is translated as CASSLSRGQGQETQYF.

The sample holds many counts of this clonotype. The gene calls are TRBV4-1 and TRBJ1-2; D is ambiguous. Trimming took off 0 bases at V and 8 bases at J, with 19 bases between the two ends. CDR3 length equals 16 residues. The germline V gene has CDR1 MGHRA and CDR2 YSYEKL. CDR3: CASSQDRAATIKGYTF. CDR3 DNA sequence: TGCGCCAGCAGCCAAGATAGGGCAGCGACAATCAAAGGCTACACCTTC.

The rearrangement uses TRBV29-1 and TRBJ1-3; no firm D call. V lost 4 bases, J lost 1 base, and 8 bases lay in between. The germline gives CDR1 SQVTM, CDR2 ANQGSEA. This CDR3 comprises 13 residues. In nucleotides, the CDR3 is TGCAGCGTTGCCCCGGGATCTGGAAACACCATATATTTT. It specifies CSVAPGSGNTIYF.

In its sample, this clonotype was seen many times. J is TRBJ1-5 and V is TRBV12-3 or TRBV12-4; weak D call: TRBD1 (6 bases). This CDR3 spans 14 amino acids. Trimming removed 5 bases at V and 0 bases at J, with 8 bases between. The DNA for the CDR3 is TGTGCCAGCAGTCCGACAGGTAGCAATCAGCCCCAGCATTTT. This sequence encodes CASSPTGSNQPQHF.

This chain connects TRBV2 to TRBJ2-2; 9 bases fit TRBD1. This CDR3 has 16 residues. CDR1 and CDR2 from the germline V gene are SNHLY and FYNNEI. V trimming: 6 bases; J trimming: 4 bases; junction bases outside the gene matches: 9. CDR3 sequence (DNA): TGTGCCAGCAGCGGGACAGGGACAAAGGTCACCGGGGAGCTGTTTTTT. Protein: CASSGTGTKVTGELFF.

This clonotype occurred a few times. CDR3 sequence: CASSPGQGYYEQYF. CDR3 DNA: TGTGCCAGCAGCCCGGGACAGGGATACTACGAGCAGTACTTC. The chain employs TRBV7-9 and TRBJ2-7, with 9 bases identical to TRBD1. The J segment lost 3 bases and the V segment lost 5 bases, leaving 5 bases of the junction unmatched. This CDR3 comprises 14 residues. Germline CDR1 reads SEHNR; CDR2 reads FQNEAQ (reference sequence).

This clonotype has only a few counts. The gene calls are TRBV12-3 or TRBV12-4 and TRBJ1-2; 9 nucleotides match TRBD1. V lost 7 bases to trimming and J lost 7 bases; unmatched junction nucleotides: 7. The CDR3 consists of 13 residues. The CDR3 loop reads CASKLQGAIGYTF. The CDR3 DNA is TGTGCCAGCAAGCTACAGGGGGCGATTGGCTACACCTTC.

This clonotype was counted only a few times. The chain joins TRBV12-3 or TRBV12-4 to TRBJ2-1, with TRBD1 matching 8 bases. The CDR3 is 15 residues long. J gave up 6 bases and V 5 bases, and 9 bases lay outside the gene matches. CDR3 in DNA: TGTGCCAGCAGTCGGGGACAGGAAGAGGGCAATGAGCAGTTCTTC. Translating gives CASSRGQEEGNEQFF.

V gene TRBV13 combines with J gene TRBJ2-7; D unresolved. The V gene's germline CDR1 is PRHDT and CDR2 FYEKMQ (reference sequence). This CDR3 spans 17 amino acids. V was pared by 0 bases and J by 5 bases, with 20 bases between. CDR3 DNA: TGTGCCAGCAGCTTAGGTGGCGGCGACACACTCCTCCACGAGCAGTACTTC. Translation: CASSLGGGDTLLHEQYF.

The rearrangement joins TRBV19 to TRBJ2-1; D is unclear. CDR1 LNHDA and CDR2 SQIVND come from the germline V gene (reference sequence). V was cut by 5 bases and J by 0 bases, with 14 bases left in between. This CDR3 is built from 16 residues. The CDR3 DNA follows: TGTGCCAGTAGTGTCCAGGCGGATAGCTCCTACAATGAGCAGTTCTTC. Translated, it gives CASSVQADSSYNEQFF.